This T cell receptor (beta chain) was retrieved from a study of brain T cells in children with intractable seizures. Clones were sequenced by immunoSEQ multiplex PCR, and TCRdb holds only the in-frame ones, with some missing. The table has about 120,000 clones, approximately 94% seen once. Only cases whose brain tissue showed the highest T cell transcript signatures were sequenced. At least one anti-epileptic drug was given before surgery. Study outcomes and limitations: HCMV serostatus was not known, and viral specificity came from CDR3 similarity only.

Germline values: CDR1 SGHTA, CDR2 FQGNSA. This CDR3 contains 13 residues. For this clone: Its antigen is currently unknown. The junction does not match germline at one end; this may be a read error.

This material consisted of peripheral blood, taken at surgery. This chain uses TRBV7-2 with TRBJ1-2; unclear D gene. This sequence was found in a boy under three years old with hemimegalencephaly and intractable seizures. CDR3 sequence reads: CASSIAGSDGYTF. The CDR3 coding sequence is TGTGCCAGCAGCATAGCCGGGAGTGATGGCTACACCTTC.